The clone carrying this T cell receptor (beta chain) was counted only a few times. Its antigen is undetermined. This sample was taken from a study of Tregs in tolerant kidney transplant recipients. The overall study: Mixed chimerism was transient after nonmyeloablative marrow transplants from related graft donors. Study-wide results and limits: This study did not directly address biological reproducibility.

Trimming removed 6 bases from V and 6 bases from J, with 13 bases in between. Germline V gives CDR1 MNHEY, CDR2 SVGAGI. The CDR3 totals 13 residues. Unstimulated regulatory T cells (CD4+CD25+CD127-), CD4+CD25- non-regulatory cells, CD4 and CD8 cells were FACS-sorted from thawed PBMCs. Using immunoSEQ multiplex PCR, the repertoire was profiled, and TCRdb retains in-frame clones only, with some absent. The sample has tens of thousands of clones; approximately 83% are singletons. This sample comprised Tregs from blood, obtained before the transplant. The TCR was taken from a human donor who received a combined kidney and bone marrow transplant. This chain links TRBV6-5 with TRBJ2-3, with D unresolved. The CDR3, as DNA: TGTGCCAGCAGCGGAACCTTGCTGGATACGCAGTATTTT. As protein: CASSGTLLDTQYF.